The rows below give T cell receptor beta chains drawn from one sample of a study of T cell changes during pregnancy in multiple sclerosis. Sequencing was performed with immunoSEQ multiplex PCR; in TCRdb, only in-frame clones are kept and a portion is missing. The table records tens of thousands of clones, 80% to 95% of them present only once. Specimen: peripheral blood, collected in the third trimester of pregnancy. The source is a female donor in good health, enrolled as a control in a pregnancy study. Both conserved end residues are part of each CDR3. A D gene is named only where the DNA matches it firmly. Only some rows state a clone size, as once, few, many or a class for expanded clones.

clone size	D gene	V gene	CDR3 length	J gene	CDR3 DNA	CDR3 protein
NA	NA	TRBV6-1	15	TRBJ2-7	TGTGCCAGCAGTCAACCGGGGGTCTTGGAGGACGAGCAGTACTTC	CASSQPGVLEDEQYF
NA	TRBD1	TRBV4-1	15	TRBJ2-3	TGCGCCAGCAGCCCGAGACAGGGGGGCACAGATACGCAGTATTTT	CASSPRQGGTDTQYF
NA	TRBD2	TRBV9	15	TRBJ2-7	TGTGCCAGCAGCGTAGGGGGACTAGCGTCTTACGAGCAGTACTTC	CASSVGGLASYEQYF
NA	NA	TRBV9	13	TRBJ2-7	TGTGCCAGCAGCGTAGCTCCGACTCGCGAGCAGTACTTC	CASSVAPTREQYF
NA	NA	TRBV11-2	14	TRBJ1-6	TGTGCCAGCAGCCACGACTTACGCACCTCACCCCTCCACTTT	CASSHDLRTSPLHF
once	NA	TRBV28	14	TRBJ1-5	TGTGCCAGCAGTTCCCCCTCGGGGATTGGGCCCCAGCATTTT	CASSSPSGIGPQHF
NA	NA	TRBV7-8	16	TRBJ1-5	TGTGCCAGCAGCTTACTAGGGGCCGGGCTGAATCAGCCCCAGCATTTT	CASSLLGAGLNQPQHF
NA	NA	TRBV11-2	17	TRBJ1-2	TGTGCCAGCAGCTTGGTCCGGACTCAAAAAACCTCCTATGGCTACACCTTC	CASSLVRTQKTSYGYTF
NA	NA	TRBV7-8	15	TRBJ1-1	TGTGCCAGCAGCTTAAGTTTCGCGGGGCAGACTGAAGCTTTCTTT	CASSLSFAGQTEAFF
NA	TRBD2	TRBV7-9	16	TRBJ2-2	TGTGCCAGCAGCACCCTAGCGGGGGGGCGAACCGGGGAGCTGTTTTTT	CASSTLAGGRTGELFF
once	NA	TRBV9	15	TRBJ2-3	TGTGCCAGCAGCGAGGAGCGGATAAGCACAGATACGCAGTATTTT	CASSEERISTDTQYF
NA	NA	TRBV5-1	15	TRBJ2-5	TGCGCCAGCAGCCTGGGAATCGACTATCCAGAGACCCAGTACTTC	CASSLGIDYPETQYF
NA	NA	TRBV5-1	14	TRBJ2-5	TGCGCCAGCAGCTTGGGGGGGCTACAAGAGACCCAGTACTTC	CASSLGGLQETQYF
NA	NA	TRBV11-2	14	TRBJ1-1	TGTGCCAGCAGCTTGACCACAGCATACACTGAAGCTTTCTTT	CASSLTTAYTEAFF
NA	NA	TRBV28	15	TRBJ2-4	TGTGCCAGCAGTGGAGCCCCCAGTGAGTGGAACATTCAGTACTTC	CASSGAPSEWNIQYF
few	TRBD1	TRBV9	15	TRBJ1-1	TGTGCCAGCAGCGAGGGGGCATCGGGAAACACTGAAGCTTTCTTT	CASSEGASGNTEAFF
NA	TRBD1	TRBV18	16	TRBJ1-2	TGTGCCAGCTCACCAAGATGGGACAGGCCTAACTATGGCTACACCTTC	CASSPRWDRPNYGYTF
NA	NA	TRBV29-1	13	TRBJ2-5	TGCAGCGTTGTCGCGGGGAACTGGGAGACCCAGTACTTC	CSVVAGNWETQYF
NA	NA	TRBV6-5	15	TRBJ2-1	TGTGCCAGCAGTTACTCGAGGTTAGCGGACAATGAGCAGTTCTTC	CASSYSRLADNEQFF
NA	NA	TRBV6-4	16	TRBJ2-1	TGTGCCAGCAGTTTGGATAGCGGTTCTGCCTACAATGAGCAGTTCTTC	CASSLDSGSAYNEQFF
NA	NA	TRBV7-2	15	TRBJ2-1	TGTGCCAGCAGCCGACAATCCCACTCCTACAATGAGCAGTTCTTC	CASSRQSHSYNEQFF